Shown below are 5 T cell receptor beta chains from a single sample sequenced in a study of blood T cell repertoires in COVID-19 (dated by TCRdb to the early 2020s). Libraries were prepared through the immunoSEQ multiplex PCR assay. The table was pulled from immuneACCESS by TCRdb, which kept in-frame rearrangements only. Such tables lose some clones; where checked, under half of the loss comes from unresolved V genes, and the rest has no known cause. Present in this sample are approximately 120,000 clones, over 55% of which were seen just once. 2% to 2.5% of the sample goes to the ten largest clones. The sample taken for sequencing was peripheral blood. These receptors were obtained from a woman aged 70-85 years with acute or convalescent COVID-19.

The chain employs TRBV9 and TRBJ2-7; TRBD2 agrees at 12 bases. Germline CDR1 SGDLS, CDR2 YYNGEE. Trimming at V came to 2 bases and at J to 7 bases, leaving 10 bases not matched to a gene. The CDR3 runs 16 residues. In nucleotides, the CDR3 is TGTGCCAGCAGCGTGGGCCTAGCGGGAGGGCTGAGGGAGCAGTACTTC. It is translated as CASSVGLAGGLREQYF.

This clone was seen a few times. The chain is built from TRBV9 and TRBJ2-5; 7 nucleotides line up with TRBD2. The CDR3 runs to 14 residues. V gave up 2 bases and J gave up 9 bases; unmatched junction bases: 10. Germline V gene sequence: CDR1 SGDLS, CDR2 YYNGEE. As DNA, the CDR3 is TGTGCCAGCAGCGTCTCCCACGACGCGGGGGCCCAGTACTTC. It codes for CASSVSHDAGAQYF.

This rearrangement joins TRBV6-5 to TRBJ2-3, with D possibly TRBD2 on 6 matching bases. CDR1 and CDR2 (germline): MNHEY, SVGAGI. Deletions cut 6 bases from V and 2 bases from J, with 12 bases between. The CDR3 has 14 residues. The CDR3 is CASRRPGATDTQYF. The CDR3 DNA follows: TGTGCCAGCAGGCGGCCGGGAGCCACAGATACGCAGTATTTT.

The J gene is TRBJ2-7, the V gene TRBV19; tentative D call: TRBD1 (6 bases). The V end was cut by 3 bases, the J end by 2 bases, with 14 bases between. Germline V lookup: CDR1 LNHDA, CDR2 SQIVND (reference sequence). The CDR3 totals 15 residues. In DNA form, the CDR3 reads TGTGCCAGTAGTATGGACAGCAAGGGCGCCTACGAGCAGTACTTC. Translating gives CASSMDSKGAYEQYF.

The chain employs TRBV5-4 and TRBJ2-3; D is uncertain. Deletions cut 5 bases from V and 0 bases from J, with 7 bases between. The CDR3 has 13 amino acids. CDR1 and CDR2 (germline): SGHNT, YYREEE (reference sequence). CDR3 in amino acids: CASRTTSTDTQYF. CDR3 DNA: TGTGCCAGCAGGACAACTAGCACAGATACGCAGTATTTT.